These 12 T cell receptor beta chains were sequenced from one sample in a study of T cell responses to AZD1222 COVID-19 vaccine. Only in-frame clones appear in the TCRdb table, and some are missing; sequencing was by immunoSEQ multiplex PCR. Counted here are around 160,000 clones, approximately 78% occurring once; the ten biggest clones make up roughly 4.3%. This sample comprised peripheral blood, obtained on day 0 of MenACWY control vaccination. The receptors were sampled from an adult in good health.

V is TRBV9 and J is TRBJ1-2, with a tentative D call TRBD1 (6 bases). This CDR3 is built from 15 residues. V dropped 3 bases and J dropped 4 bases, with 16 bases sitting between them. CDR1 SGDLS and CDR2 YYNGEE come from the germline V gene. The CDR3 is CASSASGASAYGYTF. The CDR3 DNA reads TGTGCCAGCAGCGCCTCAGGGGCGTCCGCCTATGGCTACACCTTC.

V gene TRBV10-1 combines with J gene TRBJ2-1, with 7 nucleotides matching TRBD2. The ends lost 4 bases at V and 9 bases at J; junction bases unmatched: 3. CDR1 WNHNN and CDR2 SYGVQD come from the germline V gene (reference sequence). This CDR3 has 12 amino acids. CDR3 loop: CASSGGGGEQFF. The CDR3 bases are TGCGCCAGCAGTGGTGGCGGGGGTGAGCAGTTCTTC.

The CDR3 DNA follows: TGCGCCAGCAGCTTCGACAATGAGCAGTTCTTC. Its protein is CASSFDNEQFF. The chain combines TRBV5-1 with TRBJ2-1; no clear D. The V end was cut by 2 bases, the J end by 5 bases, with 2 bases between. CDR1 is SGHRS and CDR2 is YFSETQ in the germline V gene. The CDR3 covers 11 residues.

The rearrangement links TRBV2 to TRBJ1-2; unclear D gene. CDR1 is SNHLY and CDR2 is FYNNEI in the germline V gene. CDR3 size: 14 residues. V lost 3 bases and J 4 bases, leaving 12 bases between the germline ends. The CDR3 here is CASSEASVGYGYTF. The CDR3 DNA sequence: TGTGCCAGCAGTGAGGCCTCCGTGGGCTATGGCTACACCTTC.

This clone was counted a few times. CDR3 sequence: CASSPRTGTNTEAFF. In nucleotides, the CDR3 is TGTGCCAGCAGCCCCCGGACAGGAACGAACACTGAAGCTTTCTTT. This rearrangement joins TRBV7-8 to TRBJ1-1; the match to TRBD1 covers 7 bases. Per germline, CDR1 SGHVS and CDR2 FQNEAQ. This CDR3 region has 15 residues. V lost 5 bases and J lost 1; bases outside the gene matches: 7. The whole variable domain, filled in from reference TRBV7-8 and TRBJ1-1, reads GAGVSQSPRYKVAKRGQDVALRCDPISGHVSLFWYQQALGQGPEFLTYFQNEAQLDKSGLPSDRFFAERPEGSVSTLKIQRTQQEDSAVYLCASSPRTGTNTEAFFGQGTRLTVV.

The genes are TRBV12-3 or TRBV12-4 and TRBJ1-6; no firm D call. The CDR3 loop spans 13 amino acids. V dropped 6 bases and J dropped 7 bases, with 10 bases sitting between them. CDR3 sequence reads: CASRRVQNSPLHF. CDR3 coding DNA: TGTGCCAGCAGGCGGGTCCAAAATTCACCCCTCCACTTT.

In this sample, this clone turned up a few times. The chain is built from TRBV9 and TRBJ2-5; 11 bases match TRBD1. This CDR3 contains 15 residues. Germline V gene sequence: CDR1 SGDLS, CDR2 YYNGEE. Germline trimming cut 3 bases from V and 5 bases from J; bases unmatched to any gene: 6. CDR3 protein: CASSGGQGAGETQYF. The CDR3 DNA sequence: TGTGCCAGCAGCGGCGGACAGGGGGCTGGGGAGACCCAGTACTTC.

J is TRBJ1-4 and V is TRBV5-4; D gene unclear. The germline CDR1 and CDR2 sequences are SGHNT and YYREEE (reference sequence). The CDR3 length is 14 residues. V was trimmed by 0 bases and J by 13 bases, leaving 16 bases between them. The CDR3 nucleotides read TGTGCCAGCAGCTTGGGGCATTGGAGTTTTTCACTGTTTTTT. Translated, it gives CASSLGHWSFSLFF. The entire variable domain, with the rest obtained from reference TRBV5-4 and TRBJ1-4, is as follows: ETGVTQSPTHLIKTRGQQVTLRCSSQSGHNTVSWYQQALGQGPQFIFQYYREEENGRGNFPPRFSGLQFPNYSSELNVNALELDDSALYLCASSLGHWSFSLFFGSGTQLSVL.

The chain recombines TRBV29-1 with TRBJ2-7, with D possibly being TRBD2 (7 bases). V shed 3 bases and J shed 6 bases, with 15 bases lying between them. Germline CDR1 SQVTM, CDR2 ANQGSEA. This CDR3 spans 13 amino acids. CDR3 region: CSVDGGGAFEQYF. The DNA of the CDR3 is TGCAGCGTTGATGGTGGGGGGGCATTCGAGCAGTACTTC.

Worth noting for this clone: The same CDR3 arises from other DNA sequences in this sample as well. The CDR3 coding sequence is TGTGCCTGGAGTGTACAAGGTAATCAGCCCCAGCATTTT. It specifies CAWSVQGNQPQHF. The rearrangement uses TRBV30 and TRBJ1-5; D is undetermined. V lost 0 bases, J lost 4 bases, and 7 bases lay in between. CDR3 size: 13 residues. The germline gives CDR1 GTSNPN, CDR2 SVGIG (reference sequence).

The V gene is TRBV7-6, the J gene TRBJ2-1; 10 positions match TRBD2. CDR1 and CDR2 from the germline V gene are SGHVS and FNYEAQ. This CDR3 has 15 residues. Trimming at V came to 5 bases and at J to 4 bases, leaving 5 bases not matched to a gene. The DNA of the CDR3 is TGTGCCAGCAGCCCGACGACTAGCGGGTACAATGAGCAGTTCTTC. It is translated as CASSPTTSGYNEQFF.

This clone was observed a few times. This sequence joins TRBV5-1 and TRBJ1-1, with TRBD1 matching over 10 bases. J was trimmed by 5 bases and V by 4 bases; bases with no gene match: 5. From germline, CDR1 is SGHRS and CDR2 YFSETQ. The CDR3 extends over 14 amino acids. CDR3 region: CASSPWTGGTEAFF. The CDR3 bases are TGCGCCAGCAGCCCGTGGACAGGGGGAACTGAAGCTTTCTTT.